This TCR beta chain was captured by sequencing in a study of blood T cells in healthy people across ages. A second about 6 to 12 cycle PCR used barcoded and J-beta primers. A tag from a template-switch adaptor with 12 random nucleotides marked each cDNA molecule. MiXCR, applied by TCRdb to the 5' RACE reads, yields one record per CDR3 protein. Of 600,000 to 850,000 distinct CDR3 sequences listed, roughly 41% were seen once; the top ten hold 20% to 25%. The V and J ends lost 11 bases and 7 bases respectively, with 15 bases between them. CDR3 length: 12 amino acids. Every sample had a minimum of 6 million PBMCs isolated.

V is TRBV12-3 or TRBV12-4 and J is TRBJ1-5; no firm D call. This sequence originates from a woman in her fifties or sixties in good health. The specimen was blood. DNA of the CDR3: TGTGCCTGCGGGGTGGGATTCCAGCCCCAGCATTTT. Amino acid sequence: CACGVGFQPQHF.